The present TCR beta chain was sequenced within a study of shared clonotypes between healthy human individuals (TCRdb year 2020). Describing the broader study: The cohort included a few men and a couple of women between 18 and 49 years of age. For each donor, three plates each were used for CD4 naive and CD4 memory, two plates were used for CD8 naive, and one plate was used for CD8 memory. To estimate repertoire size and how much clonotype sharing occurs between individuals, the study deeply sequenced the blood TCR repertoires of roughly 5 healthy adults. To increase sequencing depth and limit assay-specific biases, TCR repertoire library preparation and sequencing were carried out by different laboratories using diverse techniques. Leukapheresis yielded between about 0.8 and 9.5 billion PBMCs per donor.

Deletion took 4 bases off V and 6 bases off J, with a span of 9 bases between the germline ends. The germline V gene sets CDR1 to WSHSY and CDR2 to SAAADI. Including the terminal cysteine and phenylalanine, the CDR3 comprises 12 residues. The sequence is cut down to CDR3 DNA, 36 bases in frame from base 1. Using the deep immunoSEQ assay, multiplex PCR amplified TCR CDR3 regions from genomic DNA. For each cell subset, the extracted genomic DNA was distributed evenly across all wells of several immunoSEQ 96-well plates, and each plate served as one replicate. For sorted subsets, around 0.2 ug genomic DNA, equal to about 30,000 T cell genomes, was loaded into each replicate PCR. The purified libraries were quantified using a Qubit 3.0 fluorometer, sized with a Bioanalyzer 2100, and then quantified again using the KAPA Library Quantification kit. Each immunoSEQ 96-well plate was sequenced on its own single-read 150-cycle Illumina NextSeq 550 flow cell. From the authors' description of their analysis: Because only junctional sequences without quality scores were contained in the immunoSEQ output, filtering matching that applied to full-length reads could not be performed. Sequences were annotated with PyIR, a Python wrapper for IgBLAST v1.9, and V/J genes and CDR3 were assigned using IMGT germline references. Reads were removed for weak V/J assignments (E-value above 1e-6), missing CDR3, stop codons, out-of-frame junctions, or ambiguous translated residues. V3J clonotypes were defined as sequences sharing an identical inferred V gene, J gene, and CDR3 amino acid sequence. Percentage overlap between repertoires was computed as shared unique clonotypes divided by the size of the smaller repertoire. Richness of each repertoire was evaluated using RTK rarefaction, the Chao1 estimator, and Recon v2.1 estimates of unobserved clonotypes. OLGA was used to compute generation probabilities for all TCRbeta clonotypes that the gDNA method yielded from a few donors. What TCRdb holds here is the immuneACCESS table cut down to in-frame rearrangements. Part of the clones is not present; checked against another copy, under half of the missing clones reflect an unresolved V gene, and the others are unexplained. The V and J calls and clone size come from that table; D and trimming were worked out from the DNA. The sample table shows roughly 1 million clones, and 70% to 80% are seen once. About 0.52% of the sample comes from the top ten.

Results the study describes overall, beyond this receptor: Clonotypes shared by all four sorted-subset donors showed higher generation probabilities than non-shared clonotypes. Pairwise subsampling led to the expectation that sequencing depth would affect the degree of clonotype sharing among donors. Rarefaction of sorted-subset datasets indicated incomplete sequencing despite the large sequencing depth. Sharing across a few donors was observed for about 5% of naive CD4, 3.5% of naive CD8, roughly 2.3% of memory CD4, and around 0.44% of memory CD8 clonotypes. The small number of donors limited the genetic and exposure-history diversity represented. Sampling was restricted to blood, and TCR repertoires in tissues likely differ from the TCR repertoires found in blood. Estimated clonotype richness was generally larger for naive than for memory subsets.

As regards this clone: It has no known antigen specificity. Qualities for individual bases were not recorded, and no much larger clone is one base off.

The donors were healthy, HIV-negative adults with no recently reported acute infections or vaccinations. Every donor was a Caucasian adult living in Nashville, Tennessee, USA. CD4+ T cells were enriched by magnetic negative selection; naive cells were then positively selected on CD45RA, and the negative fraction formed the memory subset. Blood was collected by leukapheresis, and PBMCs were isolated by Ficoll-Histopaque density gradient centrifugation and then cryopreserved in liquid nitrogen vapor phase. Purity and quantity of every magnetically sorted T cell population were checked by analytical flow cytometry. From each sorted fraction, genomic DNA was isolated and quantified by UV absorbance on a Nanodrop 2000c.

The clonotype was recovered from a man aged 18 to 30 in good health. Some clones in this sample may be carry-over from other donors' samples. Recombination connected TRBV10-2 to TRBJ2-5, with no confident D gene call. Input material: memory CD4+ T cells from PBMCs. The sample's cell subset or site, from its label and the paper: CD45RA-negative fraction. In nucleotide form, the sequence is TGCGCCAGCAGTGCCCGAAGCAAGACCCAGTACTTC. Its protein product is CASSARSKTQYF.